A single T cell receptor (beta chain) is shown here with its context. The data are from a study of blood T cell repertoires in COVID-19. Germline loops: CDR1 MDHEN, CDR2 SYDVKM. V was pared by 3 bases and J by 7 bases, with 15 bases between. This CDR3 contains 14 residues. Here immunoSEQ multiplex PCR was the method, and the copy in TCRdb shows in-frame clones only, minus some. The sample contains 62,000 or so clones, under 80% of which appear only once. This receptor was obtained from a human donor in a cohort sampled during active COVID-19. This chain uses TRBV28 with TRBJ1-2, with D hard to call. The sequencing sample was made of peripheral blood. The CDR3 region is CASSLFSGKVGYTF. DNA for the CDR3: TGTGCCAGCAGTTTGTTCAGCGGAAAGGTTGGCTACACCTTC.